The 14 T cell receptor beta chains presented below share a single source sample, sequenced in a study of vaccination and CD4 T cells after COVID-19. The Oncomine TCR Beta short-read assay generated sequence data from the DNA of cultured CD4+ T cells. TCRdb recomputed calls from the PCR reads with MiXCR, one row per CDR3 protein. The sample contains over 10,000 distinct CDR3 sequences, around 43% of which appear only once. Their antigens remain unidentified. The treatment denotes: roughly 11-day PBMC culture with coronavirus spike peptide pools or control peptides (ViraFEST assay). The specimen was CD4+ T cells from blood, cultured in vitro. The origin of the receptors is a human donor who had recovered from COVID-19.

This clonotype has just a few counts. The CDR3 loop reads CASSPQGSSGNTIYF. In nucleotides, the CDR3 is TGTGCCAGCAGTCCTCAGGGGTCCTCTGGAAACACCATATATTTT. The chain links TRBV6-1 to TRBJ1-3, with a possible D match to TRBD1 (6 bases). CDR1 is MNHNS and CDR2 is SASEGT in the germline V gene. Trimming shortened V by 5 bases and J by 0 bases, and 11 bases separated the two germline ends. The CDR3 runs to 15 residues.

CDR3 protein: CASSHGQPNTGELFF. The CDR3 nucleotides read TGCGCCAGCAGCCACGGACAGCCTAACACCGGGGAGCTGTTTTTT. The rearrangement joins TRBV5-1 to TRBJ2-2; D possibly corresponds to TRBD1 (6 bases). There are 15 residues in the CDR3. V was cut by 4 bases and J by 2 bases, with 12 bases left in between. CDR1 and CDR2 (germline): SGHRS, YFSETQ.

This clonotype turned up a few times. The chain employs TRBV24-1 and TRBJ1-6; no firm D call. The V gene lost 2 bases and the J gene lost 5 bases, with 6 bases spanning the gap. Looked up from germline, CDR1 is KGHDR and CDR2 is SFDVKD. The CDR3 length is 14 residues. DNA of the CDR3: TGTGCCACCAGTGATTGGAGGGATAATTCACCCCTCCACTTT. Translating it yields CATSDWRDNSPLHF.

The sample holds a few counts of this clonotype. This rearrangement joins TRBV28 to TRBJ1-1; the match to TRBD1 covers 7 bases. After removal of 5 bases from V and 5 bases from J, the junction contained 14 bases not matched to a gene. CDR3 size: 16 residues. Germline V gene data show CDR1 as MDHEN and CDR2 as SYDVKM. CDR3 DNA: TGTGCCAGCAGTCAGGGGGGGTGGGTTGTAAAGACTGAAGCTTTCTTT. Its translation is CASSQGGWVVKTEAFF.

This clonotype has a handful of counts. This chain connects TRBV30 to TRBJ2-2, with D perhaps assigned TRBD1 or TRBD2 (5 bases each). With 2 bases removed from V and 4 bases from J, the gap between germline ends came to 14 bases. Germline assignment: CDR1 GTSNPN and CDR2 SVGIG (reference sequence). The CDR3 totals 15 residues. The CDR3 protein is CAWSLPPGTTGELFF. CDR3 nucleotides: TGTGCCTGGAGTTTGCCTCCGGGGACCACCGGGGAGCTGTTTTTT.

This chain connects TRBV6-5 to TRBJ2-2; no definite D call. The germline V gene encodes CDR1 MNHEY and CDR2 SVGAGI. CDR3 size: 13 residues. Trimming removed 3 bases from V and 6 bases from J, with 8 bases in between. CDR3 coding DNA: TGTGCCAGCAGTTATCGACGCGCCGGGGAGCTGTTTTTT. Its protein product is CASSYRRAGELFF.

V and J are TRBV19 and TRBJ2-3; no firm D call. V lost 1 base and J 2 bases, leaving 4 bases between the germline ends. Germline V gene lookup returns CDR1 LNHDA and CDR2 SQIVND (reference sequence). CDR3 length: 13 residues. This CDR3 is CASSIGATDTQYF. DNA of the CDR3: TGTGCCAGTAGTATAGGGGCCACAGATACGCAGTATTTT.

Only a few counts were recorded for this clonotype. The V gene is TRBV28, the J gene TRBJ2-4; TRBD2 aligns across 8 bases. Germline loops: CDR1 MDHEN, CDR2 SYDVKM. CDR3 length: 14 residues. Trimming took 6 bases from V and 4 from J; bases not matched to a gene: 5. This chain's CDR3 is CASRPVAGKNIQYF. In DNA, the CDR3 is TGTGCCAGCAGACCCGTAGCGGGGAAAAACATTCAGTACTTC.

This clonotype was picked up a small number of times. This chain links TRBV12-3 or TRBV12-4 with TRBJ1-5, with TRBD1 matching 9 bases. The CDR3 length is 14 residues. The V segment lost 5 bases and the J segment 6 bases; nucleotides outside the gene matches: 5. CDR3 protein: CASSLTGGGQPQHF. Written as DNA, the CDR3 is TGTGCCAGCAGTCTTACAGGGGGCGGTCAGCCCCAGCATTTT.

For the CDR3, the DNA is TGTGCCTGGAGCAGGGGAAGTCTAACAGATACGCAGTATTTT. Residues: CAWSRGSLTDTQYF. V gene TRBV30 combines with J gene TRBJ2-3, with a weak D call TRBD1 (6 bases). The V end lost 3 bases, the J end lost 3 bases, and 13 bases lay between the germline ends. The CDR3 length is 14 residues. Germline V gene data show CDR1 as GTSNPN and CDR2 as SVGIG (reference sequence).

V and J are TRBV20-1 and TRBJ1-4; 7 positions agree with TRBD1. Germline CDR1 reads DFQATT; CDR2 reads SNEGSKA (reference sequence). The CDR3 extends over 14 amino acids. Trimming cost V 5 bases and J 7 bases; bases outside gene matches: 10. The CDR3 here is CSASPTGLSEKLFF. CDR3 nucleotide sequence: TGCAGTGCTTCACCGACAGGGCTTAGTGAAAAACTGTTTTTT.

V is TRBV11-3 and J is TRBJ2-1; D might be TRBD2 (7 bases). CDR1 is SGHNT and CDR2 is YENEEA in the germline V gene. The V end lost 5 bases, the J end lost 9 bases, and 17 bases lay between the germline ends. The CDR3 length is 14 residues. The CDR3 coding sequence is TGTGCCAGCAGCCGAGGGGGGGGAGCTGGTGAGCAGTTCTTC. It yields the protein CASSRGGGAGEQFF.

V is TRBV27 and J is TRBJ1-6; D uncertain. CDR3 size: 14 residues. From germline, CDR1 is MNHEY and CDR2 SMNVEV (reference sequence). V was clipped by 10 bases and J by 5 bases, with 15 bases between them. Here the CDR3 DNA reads TGTGCCACAAAAACACCAGCCCATAATTCACCCCTCCACTTT. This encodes CATKTPAHNSPLHF.

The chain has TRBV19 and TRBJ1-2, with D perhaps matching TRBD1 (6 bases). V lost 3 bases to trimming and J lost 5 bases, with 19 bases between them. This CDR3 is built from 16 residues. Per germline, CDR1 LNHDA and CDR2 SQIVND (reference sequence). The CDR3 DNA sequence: TGTGCCAGTAGTATGGTTGGTGCAGGGGTAGGATATGGCTACACCTTC. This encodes CASSMVGAGVGYGYTF.